The entry below gives a single T cell receptor beta chain sequence along with its context. Its antigen is as yet unknown. This specimen comes from a study of T cell responses to AZD1222 COVID-19 vaccine. Study-wide results and caveats: Close to half of spike-specific TCRs reportedly recognize unmutated variant regions. With two AZD1222 doses given, Spike-specific TCR breadth and depth both rose.

Both about-4-week and about-12-week second-dose recipients were combined. Method: immunoSEQ multiplex PCR; TCRdb's copy keeps in-frame clones and lacks some. The table lists around 130,000 clones, about 88% of them singletons. The length of the CDR3 is 15 residues. V shed 8 bases and J shed 7 bases, with 18 bases lying between them. Germline V gene data show CDR1 as MGHDK and CDR2 as SYGVNS. V usage is TRBV25-1 and J usage is TRBJ1-6, with D tentatively TRBD1 (5 bases). This clonotype was obtained from an adult who received the AZD1222 COVID-19 vaccine. This specimen consisted of peripheral blood, obtained 28 days after the second AZD1222 dose. This CDR3 reads CASSFGAGVNSPLHF. CDR3 nucleotides: TGTGCCAGCTCCTTTGGTGCGGGGGTGAATTCACCCCTCCACTTT.